The T cell receptor beta chain described here comes from a study of T cell repertoires in cytomegalovirus infection. The study, taken as a whole, reports: The response measured ex vivo was dominated by TCR beta clonotypes (HLA-C-restricted and CMV-specific).

TCRdb re-analysed the reads in MiXCR, keeping a single row per CDR3 protein. Among about 900,000 distinct CDR3 sequences listed, around 32% were seen once. Worth noting for this clonotype: The antigen remains unidentified. A much larger clone differs from this one at a single base, so this may be a read error.

The length of the CDR3 is 14 residues. V was shortened by 4 bases and J by 7 bases, with 16 bases between the two germline ends. The germline V gene has CDR1 MDHEN and CDR2 SYDVKM. This material consisted of cultured CD8+ T cells from PBMCs, taken from culture after CMV antigen stimulation. The TCR was taken from a human donor in good health (CMV status not recorded). Some clones in this sample may be carry-over from other donors' samples. This chain uses TRBV28 with TRBJ2-5, with D perhaps matching TRBD1 or TRBD2 (6 bases each). DNA for the CDR3: TGTGCCAGCAGTTCGAACAGGGAGGTGGTGACCCAGTACTTC. It encodes CASSSNREVVTQYF.